This T cell receptor (beta chain) originates from a study of identical twins' blood T cells. The three twin pairs were reared together, likely meeting the same infections. TCRdb re-derived calls from the 5' RACE reads in MiXCR, one entry per CDR3 protein. Here the sample spans about 370,000 distinct CDR3 sequences, roughly 28% being singletons. Regarding this clonotype: The CDR3 end shows no conserved phenylalanine or tryptophan, and so a read error is likely.

V was cut by 7 bases and J by 11 bases, with 8 bases left in between. The CDR3 is 9 residues long. Germline-derived CDR1 and CDR2 are MNHNS and SASEGT. The sample taken for sequencing was PBMCs. The V and J genes are TRBV6-1 and TRBJ1-1; D not resolved. The TCR originated in a woman aged 18 to 50 in good health. In nucleotides, the CDR3 is TGTGCCAGCAATAACGGCGCTTTCTCT. Protein: CASNNGAFS.